The present entry profiles one T cell receptor beta chain with its context. Its antigen remains unidentified. Within one base of it there is no much larger clone, and no base qualities were kept. The junction shows trimming of 7 bases on V and 5 bases on J, plus 5 bases between the germline ends. The CDR3 runs 10 amino acids, cysteine and phenylalanine included. The CDR3 DNA has 30 bases and is translated from base 1. CDR1 SQVTM and CDR2 ANQGSEA were looked up in the germline V gene. The data were obtained in a study of cytomegalovirus exposure and HLA in healthy donors (TCRdb year 2017). Regarding the complete study: In an earlier analysis of around 540 of the donors, 276 Gb of sequence data and 100 million or so unique TCR beta sequences from 150 million to 200 million T cells were reported. HLA typing included class I and class II loci at four-digit resolution. A separate validation cohort of over 95 different subjects was used in addition to the roughly 620-subject first cohort. The number of donors typed differed by locus, with 629-630 for A, B, C, DRB1 and DQB1, 522 for DQA1, approximately 580 for DPA1, and under 490 for DPB1. Several DR-DQ haplotypes were handled as single units for association and clustering because linkage in the cohort was strong. On average, 235,054 unique TCR beta nucleotide sequences were sequenced per donor among roughly 430 genotyped donors of the cohort, with about 19% of those sequences being non-productive. An earlier analysis of fewer than 750 of the donors used high-throughput TCR beta sequencing to judge whether each TCR beta V gene segment behaved as functional or pseudogenic. The later analysis used no new phenotypic data to find candidate immune exposures, relying instead on TCR beta sequences and their occurrence across donors. Donor age, sex, ethnicity and CMV serostatus were collected together with the repertoire data. The study aimed to test whether cataloging public T cell receptors could reveal signatures of past pathogen exposure. To study patterns of TCR occurrence, a later analysis re-analyzed previously published TCR beta repertoires from just over 650 donors and added high-resolution HLA genotyping. High-throughput TCR immunosequencing, statistical association of individual TCRs with disease status, and machine learning were combined to predict cytomegalovirus infection status. Roughly 300 gigabases of sequencing data and around 85 million unique TCR sequences made up an early release that covered under 750 HLA-typed donors. The genetic ancestry cluster associated with self-reported Caucasian donors included over 80% of the approximately 400 genotyped donors. Every discovery cohort repertoire had been produced on one sequencing platform. Using immunosequencing, the study profiled T cell repertoires from roughly 650 subjects and related those repertoires to cytomegalovirus serostatus. Genome-wide SNP genotypes for about three fifths of the roughly 700 donors were used in a later genetic analysis, which treated that subset as a discovery cohort.

The library came from the immunoSEQ multiplex PCR assay. A mixture of 60 forward primers for TCR Vbeta segments and 13 reverse primers for TCR Jbeta segments was used in the multiplex PCR. A multiplex PCR assay on genomic DNA amplified the CDR3 region of rearranged TCR beta genes. On the Illumina HiSeq System, the amplified TCR beta libraries were sequenced as 87-base-pair reads. The authors processed their data as follows. Across the 500 to 750 repertoires, a later analysis counted approximately 83 million unique TCR beta chains, 8.5 million to 12 million of which were shared by at least two donors. A nearest-neighbor algorithm error-corrected the raw reads and collapsed the reads into unique sequences, merging closely related sequences to remove PCR and sequencing errors. Alignment of CDR3 sequences to IMGT reference sequences was used to assign V, D and J gene segments. For a sequence to be retained, at least a six-nucleotide match to both a V gene segment and a J gene segment was required. A rearrangement was called productive if the CDR3 had no stop codons and remained in frame with V and J, and every other rearrangement was called non-productive. CDR3 was defined according to IMGT convention as the region running from the second conserved V-encoded cysteine to the conserved J-encoded phenylalanine. The earlier analysis of 500 to 600 of the donors excluded sequences that lacked an unambiguous match to a single V gene segment. In an earlier analysis of 500 to 750 of the donors, V segments were called functional above 56.7% productive rearrangements and were called segregating when the between-donor standard deviation exceeded 5%. A statistical classification framework was built for diagnosing cytomegalovirus status from the catalog of TCR beta chain sequences. V and J gene assignment, in a later analysis, came from comparing TCR nucleotide sequences with IMGT/GENE-DB human TR gene sequences. Using the TCRdist pipeline, a later analysis assigned CDR3 sequences along with most-parsimonious VDJ recombination scenarios. In a later analysis, every TCR beta chain was defined by the combination of its CDR3 amino acid sequence and its V-gene family, and reads without a unique V-gene family were dropped. To address suspected cross-contamination and a sequencing artifact, a later analysis removed a few hundred highly shared, low-generation-probability nucleotide sequences. In a later analysis, a clonal expansion index for each public chain was calculated from normalized within-repertoire ranks of inferred template counts. Generation probabilities in a later analysis came from a VDJ recombination model fitted to out-of-frame rearrangements, and those results were checked against IGoR. Hypergeometric tests were used in a later analysis to score TCR-TCR, TCR-HLA and TCR-CMV co-occurrence, with a repertoire-size bias correction applied to the TCR pairs. In a later analysis, false discovery rates were estimated by permuting HLA or CMV assignments 20 times. In a later analysis, co-occurring TCRs were grouped using DBSCAN, with TCRdist sequence similarity added in when clustering inside HLA-allele-positive subsets. Repertoires with fewer than 30,000 or more than 120,000 public chains, plus five repertoires with anomalous nucleotide sharing, were excluded from co-occurrence clustering. TCRdb holds this immuneACCESS table with in-frame rearrangements only. Some clones are missing; in checked studies, unresolved V genes explain under half, and the rest has no known cause. V and J calls and clone size are given by that table; D and trimming were obtained from the DNA. Present in this sample are some 150,000 clones, around 62% of which were seen just once. The ten largest account for about 3.2% of the sample.

In total, approximately 610 healthy bone marrow donors made up the cohort. At the time of sampling, every cohort member was nominally healthy, though immune exposures that went unrecorded were likely present. The donor was CMV seronegative and belonged to the group of 352 seronegative cohort members. Each donor provided a peripheral blood sample, and peripheral blood mononuclear cells were used for TCR beta sequencing. The Qiagen DNeasy Blood Extraction Kit was used to extract genomic DNA from the blood cell samples. What the research found in general, with its limitations: In vitro tests confirmed that a few of the cytomegalovirus-associated TCR beta chains recognize cytomegalovirus antigens. Most CMV-associated TCR beta chains appeared to be HLA-restricted in a later analysis, and the HLA associations seemed to be driven largely by CMV exposure. In a later analysis, HLA-associated TCR beta chains were found to be more clonally expanded and to have lower generation probabilities than equally common non-associated chains. A further reported finding was that TCR beta sequences accurately predicted the HLA-A and HLA-B alleles for most subjects in the first cohort. A group of highly shared sequence variants was considered likely to be a technical artifact of the sequencing pipeline. A later analysis found that TCR association rates varied across HLA loci, with DRB1 alleles showing the most associated TCRs and HLA-C alleles the fewest. Broadly in line with IMGT annotations, most TCR beta V segments showed up in productive rearrangements about 87% or about 30% of the time in an earlier analysis of 587 of the donors. The study listed 164 TCR beta chains as associated with cytomegalovirus. While some public TCRs were present in many individuals, most TCR sequences turned up only very rarely across donors. Only TCR beta chains were sequenced in this cohort, and the absence of alpha or paired-chain data limited detectable features. Compared with the roughly 710-donor mean, donors in an Asian-associated ancestry cluster had fewer N-insertions in productive TCRs, according to a later genetic analysis. Approximately 16 rarely observed V segments, including chromosome 9 orphons, were excluded from the earlier analysis of about 600 of the donors because counts were too low. A later analysis associated about 17,000 TCR beta sequences with specific HLA alleles at a false discovery rate of 0.05. Presence/absence analyses assumed roughly uniform sequencing depth across donors, an assumption that may not hold. Cytomegalovirus status was reported to be diagnosed by the classifier with high specificity and sensitivity in both the original and validation cohorts. Because HLA typing was unavailable for some donors at each locus, only the typed subset was used in association tests. Correlated functional status among segregating V segments might be attributable to linkage disequilibrium, but an unknown experimental factor could not be ruled out. A later analysis reported that several top co-occurrence clusters appeared linked to parvovirus B19, influenza, CMV and Epstein-Barr virus. When HLA alleles, especially DR and DQ, strongly co-occurred, TCR associations were difficult to assign to individual alleles. The authors suggested that the approach could potentially be extended to other disease states and immunological phenotypes. Immune exposure information for the cohort was limited to CMV serostatus. Some IMGT-functional V segments, including TRBV6-2 and TRBV6-3, could not be told apart with the 87-base-pair reads, so those segments were excluded. An association between a missense DCLRE1C variant and V-gene and J-gene trimming of TCR beta chains was found in a later genetic analysis and replicated in an independent cohort.

The clonotype originates from a man aged 40-49 years in good health and CMV-seronegative. The sample comprised PBMCs. This chain joins TRBV29-1 to TRBJ1-4; the D segment cannot be called with confidence. In nucleotides, the sequence is TGCAGCGCCATGAATGAAAAACTGTTTTTT. This is translated as CSAMNEKLFF.